Included here is one TCR beta chain sequence, with context. TCR beta CDR3 region amplification was performed from RNA transcripts. RT-PCR in the first round (using the HTBI primer set) targeted the TCR CDR3. TCRdb used MiXCR to reprocess the multiplex PCR reads, holding one entry per CDR3 protein. This table has 80,000 to 100,000 distinct CDR3 sequences, 35% to 45% appearing once. The study enrolled patients aged 18 to 65 with newly diagnosed hyperthyroidism of under 2 months' duration. Germline V gene sequence: CDR1 DFQATT, CDR2 SNEGSKA (reference sequence). The CDR3 runs to 14 residues. V shed 2 bases, J shed 4 bases, and the junction held 4 bases outside the gene matches. These data originate in a study of T cells in Graves' hyperthyroidism and ophthalmopathy.

This chain links TRBV20-1 with TRBJ1-2; 10 bases match TRBD1. Sequencing was done on a sample of peripheral blood or thyroid tissue (not recorded which). This receptor was obtained from a woman between 25 and 40 years old with Graves' hyperthyroidism. CDR3 in amino acids: CSARSGTGAYGYTF. The CDR3 DNA follows: TGCAGTGCTAGATCTGGGACAGGGGCCTATGGCTACACCTTC.